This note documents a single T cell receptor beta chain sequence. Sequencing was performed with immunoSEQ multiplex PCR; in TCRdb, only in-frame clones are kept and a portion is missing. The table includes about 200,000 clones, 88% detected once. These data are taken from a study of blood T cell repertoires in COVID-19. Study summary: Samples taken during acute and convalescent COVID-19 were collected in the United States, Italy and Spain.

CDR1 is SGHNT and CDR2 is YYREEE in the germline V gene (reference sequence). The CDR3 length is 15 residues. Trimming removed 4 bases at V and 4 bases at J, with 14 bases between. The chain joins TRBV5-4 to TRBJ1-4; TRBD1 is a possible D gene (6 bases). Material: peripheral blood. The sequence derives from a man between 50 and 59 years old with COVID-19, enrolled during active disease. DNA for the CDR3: TGTGCCAGCAGCCCCTCTGGGGGCCGTAATGAAAAACTGTTTTTT. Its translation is CASSPSGGRNEKLFF.